The 6 T cell receptor beta chains in this list originate from one sample, sequenced in a study of blood T cell repertoires in COVID-19 (dated by TCRdb to about 2020). The library was built by means of the immunoSEQ multiplex PCR assay. TCRdb took this table from immuneACCESS and kept in-frame rearrangements with V and J called. Such tables lack part of the clones; where checked against another copy, unresolved V genes explain under half of the gap, and the rest is unexplained. This sample holds 65,000 to 80,000 clones; about four fifths were observed only once. In total, the top ten clones hold 10% to 15% of the sample. The sample consisted of peripheral blood. Source of these receptors: a human donor in a cohort sampled during active COVID-19.

The chain is built from TRBV2 and TRBJ1-1; D is ambiguous. The CDR3 contains 13 residues. Deletions cut 8 bases from V and 0 bases from J, with 10 bases between. The V gene's germline CDR1 is SNHLY and CDR2 FYNNEI. The CDR3 bases are TGTGCCAGCCTAGTCTGGGTGAACACTGAAGCTTTCTTT. Translation gives CASLVWVNTEAFF. The full variable domain, rest sourced from reference TRBV2 and TRBJ1-1, is EPEVTQTPSHQVTQMGQEVILRCVPISNHLYFYWYRQILGQKVEFLVSFYNNEISEKSEIFDDQFSVERPDGSNFTLKIRSTKLEDSAMYFCASLVWVNTEAFFGQGTRLTVV.

The chain employs TRBV20-1 and TRBJ1-2; 7 bases fit TRBD1. The CDR3 sequence is 13 residues long. V was pared by 3 bases and J by 2 bases, with 3 bases of the junction left unmatched. The germline gives CDR1 DFQATT, CDR2 SNEGSKA (reference sequence). The CDR3 spells CSASGGQNYGYTF. CDR3 nucleotides: TGCAGTGCTAGTGGGGGACAGAACTATGGCTACACCTTC.

The J gene is TRBJ2-3, the V gene TRBV5-6; TRBD2 matches 13 bases. Germline CDR1 and CDR2: SGHDT and YYEEEE. Losses at the gene ends were 3 bases for V and 6 bases for J; bases not matched to a gene: 7. The CDR3 is 16 amino acids. CDR3 loop: CASSSGLAGPKDTQYF. Written as DNA, the CDR3 is TGTGCCAGCAGCTCGGGACTAGCGGGGCCGAAGGATACGCAGTATTTT.

The CDR3 bases are TGTGCCAGCAGTAGCTGGGGACAGGGGTCTAGCTCCTACGAGCAGTACTTC. Translation: CASSSWGQGSSSYEQYF. The rearrangement joins TRBV28 to TRBJ2-7; TRBD1 matches 10 bases. Germline V gene sequence: CDR1 MDHEN, CDR2 SYDVKM. This CDR3 has 17 residues. Germline trimming cut 5 bases from V and 0 bases from J; bases unmatched to any gene: 10.

V usage is TRBV28 and J usage is TRBJ1-1; D perhaps matches TRBD1 (6 bases). CDR3 length: 16 amino acids. CDR1 and CDR2 from the germline V gene are MDHEN and SYDVKM. The V end was cut by 4 bases, the J end by 0 bases, with 15 bases between. CDR3 amino acids: CASSSTPGQMNTEAFF. CDR3 DNA sequence: TGTGCCAGCAGTTCGACTCCGGGACAAATGAACACTGAAGCTTTCTTT. Using reference TRBV28 and TRBJ1-1 for the parts outside the CDR3, the full variable domain is DVKVTQSSRYLVKRTGEKVFLECVQDMDHENMFWYRQDPGLGLRLIYFSYDVKMKEKGDIPEGYSVSREKKERFSLILESASTNQTSMYLCASSSTPGQMNTEAFFGQGTRLTVV.

J is TRBJ2-7 and V is TRBV2; 10 nucleotides match TRBD2. Germline V lookup: CDR1 SNHLY, CDR2 FYNNEI. The CDR3 loop spans 16 amino acids. V trimming: 4 bases; J trimming: 1 base; junction bases outside the gene matches: 7. CDR3 amino acids: CASSVPTSGSSYEQYF. DNA of the CDR3: TGTGCCAGCAGTGTACCGACTAGCGGGTCGTCCTACGAGCAGTACTTC.